This TCR beta chain originates from a study of T cell responses to AZD1222 COVID-19 vaccine. At the level of the study: Investigators merged groups given second doses at roughly 4 or roughly 12 weeks.

Produced via immunoSEQ multiplex PCR; TCRdb's table is partial and in-frame only. This sample has 110,000 or so clones, with around 90% found just once. A word on this clone: Antigen unknown.

Study-wide points: Clonal diversity was possibly underestimated, and white British individuals and females predominated among donors. Only a handful of people who got AZD1222 tested seropositive at baseline. Spike-specific TCR breadth and depth rose after two AZD1222 doses.

The CDR3 totals 18 residues. V dropped 5 bases and J dropped 5 bases, with 24 bases sitting between them. The germline V gene encodes CDR1 LNHDA and CDR2 SQIVND (reference sequence). The input for sequencing was peripheral blood, taken on day 0 of AZD1222 vaccination. This clonotype was sampled from an adult in good health. The chain employs TRBV19 and TRBJ2-2, with D perhaps matching TRBD1 or TRBD2 (6 bases each). The DNA of the CDR3 is TGTGCCAGTAGTCGCCGGGACATGCGGGGTCTACAAACCGGGGAGCTGTTTTTT. It yields the protein CASSRRDMRGLQTGELFF.